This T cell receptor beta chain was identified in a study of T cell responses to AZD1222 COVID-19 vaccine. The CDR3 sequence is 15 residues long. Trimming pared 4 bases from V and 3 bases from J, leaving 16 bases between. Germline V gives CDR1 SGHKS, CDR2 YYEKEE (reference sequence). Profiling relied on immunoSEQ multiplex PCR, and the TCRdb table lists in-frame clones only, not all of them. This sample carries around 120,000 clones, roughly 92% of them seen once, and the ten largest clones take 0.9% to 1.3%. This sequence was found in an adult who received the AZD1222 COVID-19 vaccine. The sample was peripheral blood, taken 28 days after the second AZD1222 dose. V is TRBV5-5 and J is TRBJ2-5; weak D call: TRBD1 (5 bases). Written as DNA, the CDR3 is TGTGCCAGCAGCGGGGCGTGGGGTGGGGAAGAGACCCAGTACTTC. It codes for CASSGAWGGEETQYF.